This T cell receptor beta chain was identified in a study of OX40 agonist ivuxolimab in advanced cancers. Study-level points and caveats: The expanded peripheral T cells' antigen specificity was not determined. Expanded clones were, on average, more numerous among CD8+ T cells than CD4+.

On this clone: Its antigen is not identified. Distinct nucleotide sequences in the sample also encode this CDR3.

Here immunoSEQ multiplex PCR was the method, and the copy in TCRdb shows in-frame clones only, minus some. The sample includes about 100,000 clones, approximately 90% of them seen just once. CDR3 size: 14 residues. Deletions cut 3 bases from V and 1 base from J, with 10 bases between. Germline-derived CDR1 and CDR2 are GTSNPN and SVGIG (reference sequence). The chain uses TRBV30 and TRBJ1-3; D perhaps matches TRBD1 (5 bases). This TCR was recovered from an adult with an advanced solid tumor such as melanoma, head and neck, liver or kidney cancer. This specimen was CD4+ or CD8+ T cells sorted from blood, taken in a trial of the OX40 agonist ivuxolimab. CDR3 loop: CAWRGQISGNTIYF. The CDR3 DNA sequence: TGTGCCTGGAGGGGGCAGATTTCTGGAAACACCATATATTTT.